This TCR beta chain was retrieved from a study of spatial heterogeneity in lung cancer. This clonotype was detected ten times or more. The germline gives CDR1 MNHEY, CDR2 SMNVEV (reference sequence). The CDR3 is 17 amino acids. V shed 5 bases and J 7 bases; nucleotides not matched to a gene: 16. Documented time point: sample taken at primary tumor resection. Whole RNA came from tumor, nontumor lung or frozen PBMC and was sequenced without being sorted. One entry per CDR3 protein results from TCRdb running MiXCR on the 5' RACE reads. The sample records more than 20,000 distinct CDR3 sequences, 9.5% to 15% being singletons.

The sequence was collected from a female donor with early-stage non-small cell lung cancer. The sequencing used PBMCs, collected at surgery. The V and J genes are TRBV27 and TRBJ2-1; 8 nucleotides match TRBD2. CDR3 sequence (DNA): TGTGCCAGCAGTAAATCCAAATCGGGGGGGCCGGGTAATGAGCAGTTCTTC. Amino acid sequence: CASSKSKSGGPGNEQFF.